This is a list of T cell receptor beta chains from one sample in a study of T cells in Graves' hyperthyroidism and ophthalmopathy. TCRdb called the multiplex PCR reads again in MiXCR, with one record for every CDR3 protein. The sample consists of a few hundred thousand distinct CDR3 sequences, 35% to 55% of them appearing once. Sequenced material: peripheral blood or thyroid tissue (not recorded which). These receptors all come from a woman under 30 with Graves' hyperthyroidism. The conserved cysteine and the conserved F or W are not part of the CDR3 here. D genes are given only for firm matches.

j_call | d_call | v_call | cdr3_length | cdr3_aa
TRBJ2-5 | NA | TRBV20-1 | 11 | SARGRAQKTQY
TRBJ2-2 | TRBD2 | TRBV19 | 14 | ASRSRTSGNTGELF
TRBJ1-6 | TRBD1 | TRBV6-6 | 11 | ASKRDSNSPLH
TRBJ2-2 | NA | TRBV2 | 10 | ASLANTGELF
TRBJ1-6 | NA | TRBV27 | 16 | ASSFRHDPSSYNSPLH
TRBJ2-7 | NA | TRBV5-5 | 12 | ACSLALASYEQY
TRBJ2-7 | TRBD2 | TRBV20-1 | 10 | SPRGGGSEQY
TRBJ1-1 | TRBD1 | TRBV12-3/TRBV12-4 | 12 | ASVNRRGQTEAF
TRBJ2-1 | NA | TRBV6-4 | 12 | ASSDSTGHDEQF
TRBJ1-6 | NA | TRBV28 | 12 | ASSLSAGDSPLH
TRBJ2-7 | TRBD2 | TRBV20-1 | 12 | SATAGERTYEQY